These 17 T cell receptor beta chains originate from one sample sequenced in a study of tumor-infiltrating T cells and Merkel cell polyomavirus. Study-wide context: The T cells studied were KLL-specific CD8+ cells against Merkel polyomavirus.

Robust Merkel cell polyomavirus Large T antigen positivity by immunohistochemistry was seen in all patients' tumors. This table comes from immunoSEQ multiplex PCR, and its TCRdb copy is limited to in-frame clones, with some not included. The sample shows some 25,000 clones, roughly 87% of them seen only once. Sample: lymph node tissue. Every receptor here comes from a man aged 45-65 years with Merkel cell carcinoma.

The J gene is TRBJ2-7, the V gene TRBV2; D remains unclear. The ends were cut back, 7 bases at V and 4 bases at J, with 8 bases in the middle. The CDR3 runs to 11 residues. Germline assignment: CDR1 SNHLY and CDR2 FYNNEI. The CDR3 region is CASTEEYEQYF. DNA for the CDR3: TGTGCCAGCACCGAGGAGTACGAGCAGTACTTC.

The CDR3 protein is CASSPTGTGNTGELFF. As DNA, the CDR3 is TGTGCCAGCTCACCGACAGGGACAGGGAACACCGGGGAGCTGTTTTTT. The chain links TRBV18 to TRBJ2-2; 8 bases are a match to TRBD1. Trimming removed 3 bases from V and 1 base from J; junction bases left unmatched: 4. The CDR3 has 16 amino acids. Germline V gene lookup returns CDR1 KGHSH and CDR2 LQKENI.

The chain employs TRBV6-6 and TRBJ2-3; maybe TRBD2 (6 bases). The length of the CDR3 is 13 residues. The ends were cut back, 6 bases at V and 5 bases at J, with 12 bases in the middle. Germline loops: CDR1 MNHNY, CDR2 SVGAGI (reference sequence). CDR3 protein: CASRRGVEDTQYF. CDR3 DNA: TGTGCCAGCAGGCGCGGGGTCGAAGATACGCAGTATTTT.

CDR3 in DNA: TGTGCCTCGACGGGGGGGTTGGTCTATGGCTACACCTTC. Encoded protein: CASTGGLVYGYTF. V gene TRBV2 combines with J gene TRBJ1-2; D possibly corresponds to TRBD1 (5 bases). The CDR3 spans 13 residues. The V gene lost 11 bases and the J gene lost 4 bases, with 17 bases spanning the gap. In germline, CDR1 is SNHLY, CDR2 FYNNEI. Using reference TRBV2 and TRBJ1-2 for the parts outside the CDR3, the full variable domain is EPEVTQTPSHQVTQMGQEVILRCVPISNHLYFYWYRQILGQKVEFLVSFYNNEISEKSEIFDDQFSVERPDGSNFTLKIRSTKLEDSAMYFCASTGGLVYGYTFGSGTRLTVV.

The V and J genes are TRBV27 and TRBJ2-7; perhaps TRBD1 as D (6 bases). This CDR3 spans 14 amino acids. In germline, CDR1 is MNHEY, CDR2 SMNVEV (reference sequence). Trimming stripped 6 bases from V and 2 bases from J, with 14 bases between. Written as DNA, the CDR3 is TGTGCCAGCAGAGGGGCAGGGGCACCCTACGAGCAGTACTTC. This encodes CASRGAGAPYEQYF.

The chain recombines TRBV7-9 with TRBJ2-1, with a tentative D call TRBD1 (6 bases). The CDR3 has 14 amino acids. Per germline, CDR1 SEHNR and CDR2 FQNEAQ (reference sequence). The V end was cut by 4 bases, the J end by 2 bases, with 9 bases between. CDR3 nucleotides: TGTGCCAGCAGCTACGGGACACCCTACAATGAGCAGTTCTTC. Translated: CASSYGTPYNEQFF.

This chain uses TRBV6-5 with TRBJ2-6; D unresolved. Trimming shortened V by 2 bases and J by 0 bases, and 8 bases separated the two germline ends. CDR3 size: 16 residues. Germline V gene sequence: CDR1 MNHEY, CDR2 SVGAGI. The CDR3 nucleotides are TGTGCCAGCAGTTACACTATGTTCTCTGGGGCCAACGTCCTGACTTTC. Translating gives CASSYTMFSGANVLTF.

This chain uses TRBV6-6 with TRBJ2-7; D remains ambiguous. V was cut by 6 bases and J by 0 bases, with 12 bases left in between. This CDR3 contains 14 residues. CDR1 is MNHNY, CDR2 SVGAGI, per germline (reference sequence). The DNA for the CDR3 is TGTGCCAGCAGCGTCCCCCGAGCCTCCTACGAGCAGTACTTC. Amino acids: CASSVPRASYEQYF.

The gene calls are TRBV6-6 and TRBJ2-2; perhaps TRBD2 as D (5 bases). Germline CDR1 is MNHNY and CDR2 is SVGAGI (reference sequence). With 0 bases removed from V and 5 bases from J, the gap between germline ends came to 13 bases. This CDR3 comprises 16 residues. CDR3 residues: CASSYSWGRGTGELFF. As DNA, the CDR3 is TGTGCCAGCAGTTACTCGTGGGGAAGAGGGACCGGGGAGCTGTTTTTT.

The CDR3 protein is CASSLVEGRDYEQYF. In DNA, the CDR3 is TGCGCCAGCAGCTTAGTGGAGGGAAGAGACTACGAGCAGTACTTC. V gene TRBV5-1 combines with J gene TRBJ2-7; the D gene is possibly TRBD2 (6 bases). The V end was cut by 2 bases, the J end by 3 bases, with 15 bases between. From germline, CDR1 is SGHRS and CDR2 YFSETQ. This CDR3 is 15 amino acids long.

This clone was seen once. This chain connects TRBV5-4 to TRBJ2-3; the D gene is possibly TRBD2 (7 bases). V was clipped by 4 bases and J by 2 bases, with 14 bases between them. Germline CDR1 and CDR2: SGHNT and YYREEE (reference sequence). CDR3 length: 15 amino acids. CDR3 loop: CASSPTGGVTDTQYF. In DNA form, the CDR3 reads TGTGCCAGCAGCCCTACGGGGGGCGTCACAGATACGCAGTATTTT. Full variable domain (outside the CDR3, taken from reference TRBV5-4 and TRBJ2-3): ETGVTQSPTHLIKTRGQQVTLRCSSQSGHNTVSWYQQALGQGPQFIFQYYREEENGRGNFPPRFSGLQFPNYSSELNVNALELDDSALYLCASSPTGGVTDTQYFGPGTRLTVL.

The chain combines TRBV15 with TRBJ1-2, with D unclear. V was shortened by 0 bases and J by 4 bases, with 9 bases between the two germline ends. Germline CDR1 is LNHNV and CDR2 is YYDKDF (reference sequence). CDR3 size: 14 residues. The CDR3 nucleotides are TGTGCCACCAGCAGAGATACGGTGTCCTATGGCTACACCTTC. This gives the protein CATSRDTVSYGYTF.

The chain combines TRBV15 with TRBJ1-2, with D uncertain. Trimming cost V 0 bases and J 8 bases, with 7 bases left between them. CDR3 length: 12 amino acids. The germline CDR1 and CDR2 sequences are LNHNV and YYDKDF (reference sequence). CDR3 nucleotide sequence: TGTGCCACCAGCAGAGAGAGCTACGGCTACACCTTC. This gives the protein CATSRESYGYTF.

In DNA form, the CDR3 reads TGTGCCAGCAGTTACTCGCCGACAGCGTCCTACGAGCAGTACTTC. Protein sequence: CASSYSPTASYEQYF. The gene calls are TRBV6-5 and TRBJ2-7; D might be TRBD1 (5 bases). V lost 0 bases and J 1 base, leaving 10 bases between the germline ends. Germline V gene sequence: CDR1 MNHEY, CDR2 SVGAGI. The CDR3 extends over 15 amino acids.

The genes are TRBV28 and TRBJ1-5, with a possible D match to TRBD1 (5 bases). The CDR3 loop spans 13 amino acids. Trimming stripped 6 bases from V and 4 bases from J, with 10 bases between. Germline V lookup: CDR1 MDHEN, CDR2 SYDVKM. The CDR3 here is CASSTDRNQPQHF. In DNA, the CDR3 is TGTGCCAGCAGCACCGACAGAAATCAGCCCCAGCATTTT.

The V gene is TRBV2, the J gene TRBJ2-7, with 9 nucleotides matching TRBD2. The CDR3 runs to 14 residues. J lost 4 bases, V lost 10 bases, and 11 bases had no gene match. Per the germline V gene, CDR1 is SNHLY and CDR2 is FYNNEI. The CDR3 here is CATSIAGAGYEQYF. Written as DNA, the CDR3 is TGTGCCACGTCTATAGCGGGAGCGGGGTACGAGCAGTACTTC.

The rearrangement links TRBV19 to TRBJ1-2, with D possibly TRBD1 on 5 matching bases. Trimming pared 4 bases from V and 1 base from J, leaving 16 bases between. Germline CDR1 LNHDA, CDR2 SQIVND (reference sequence). The CDR3 extends over 16 amino acids. The CDR3: CASSTVDTKLNYGYTF. CDR3 nucleotide sequence: TGTGCCAGTAGTACCGTGGACACTAAACTTAACTATGGCTACACCTTC.